This T cell receptor (beta chain) was profiled in a study of T-cell reconstitution after alpha-beta-depleted transplantation in children. Study-wide points: One year after transplant, T-cell counts and diversity came mostly from newly produced T cells.

This CDR3 comprises 15 residues. About this clonotype: The antigen is undetermined.

It was with unique molecular identifiers that the TCRbeta library was prepared. MiXCR, run by TCRdb on the PCR reads, gives a single entry per CDR3 protein. The sample consists of 250,000 or so distinct CDR3 sequences, about 24% of them appearing once. Sequencing was performed on PBMCs, mostly from graft donor cells, taken 360 days after TCRalphabeta/CD19-depleted stem cell transplant. This TCR derives from a female patient between 2 and 15 years old who had a stem cell transplant for congenital amegakaryocytic thrombocytopenia, so the T cells may come from the graft donor. The chain recombines TRBV21-1 with TRBJ2-1; TRBD1 is the table's D call and was not checked against the DNA. TRBV21-1 counts as a pseudogene. The CDR3 region has the DNA TGTGCCAGCATCCAGGGGACACCTAGGAACAATGATCAGTTCTTC. Residues: CASIQGTPRNNDQFF.